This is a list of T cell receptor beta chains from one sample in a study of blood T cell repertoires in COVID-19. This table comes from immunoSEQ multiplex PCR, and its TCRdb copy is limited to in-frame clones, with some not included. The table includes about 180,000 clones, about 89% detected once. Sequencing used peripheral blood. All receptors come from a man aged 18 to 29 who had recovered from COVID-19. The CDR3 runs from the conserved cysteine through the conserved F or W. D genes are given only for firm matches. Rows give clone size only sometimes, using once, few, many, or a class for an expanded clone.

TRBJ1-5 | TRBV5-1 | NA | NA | TGCGCCAGCAGCTTGCAAGGGGATAGCAATCAGCCCCAGCATTTT | CASSLQGDSNQPQHF
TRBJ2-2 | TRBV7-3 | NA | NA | TGTGCCAGCAGCTTCAGCGCGGACACCGGGGAGCTGTTTTTT | CASSFSADTGELFF
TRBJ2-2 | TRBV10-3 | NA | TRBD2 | TGTGCCATCAGTGCAAGCGGGGAAGGGGAGCTGTTTTTT | CAISASGEGELFF
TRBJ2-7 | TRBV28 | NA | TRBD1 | TGTGCCAGCAGTCTCCTGGACAGGGGAAATTCCTACGAGCAGTACTTC | CASSLLDRGNSYEQYF
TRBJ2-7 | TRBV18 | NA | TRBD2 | TGTGCCAGCTCACCACCGACTAGCGGGTTCCTCTACGAGCAGTACTTC | CASSPPTSGFLYEQYF
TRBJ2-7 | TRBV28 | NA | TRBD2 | TGTGCCAGCAGTTACCTCGTGGCTAGCGGATCCAACTACGAGCAGTACTTC | CASSYLVASGSNYEQYF
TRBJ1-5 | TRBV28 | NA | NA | TGTGCCAGCAGTTTAAGGCCCCATTCAGGGATCGGTCAGCCCCAGCATTTT | CASSLRPHSGIGQPQHF
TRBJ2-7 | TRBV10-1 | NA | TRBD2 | TGCGCCAGCAAGTGGGACGCATCGACTAGCGGGAGGATCTACGAGCAGTACTTC | CASKWDASTSGRIYEQYF
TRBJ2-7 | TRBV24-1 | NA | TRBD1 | TGTGCCACCAGTAGGGGGACAGACACAACCTACGAGCAGTACTTC | CATSRGTDTTYEQYF
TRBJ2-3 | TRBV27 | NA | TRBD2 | TGTGCCAGCAGTTTGGGAATACTAGCGGGGGAGGTAGATACGCAGTATTTT | CASSLGILAGEVDTQYF
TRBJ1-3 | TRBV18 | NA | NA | TGTGCCAGCTCACCACCGGTCCTTCACAGGGCTGGAAACACCATATATTTT | CASSPPVLHRAGNTIYF
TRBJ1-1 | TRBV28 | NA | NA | TGTGCCAGCAGTTTATCCAACTACAAGATGAACACTGAAGCTTTCTTT | CASSLSNYKMNTEAFF
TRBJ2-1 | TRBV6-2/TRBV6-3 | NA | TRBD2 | TGTGCCAGCAGCCCCCCCCCGGGCGGGGGCTACAATGAGCAGTTCTTC | CASSPPPGGGYNEQFF
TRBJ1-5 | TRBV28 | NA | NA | TGTGCCAGCAGTTTAACGAGGGGCAATCAGCCCCAGCATTTT | CASSLTRGNQPQHF
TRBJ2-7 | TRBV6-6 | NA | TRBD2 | TGTGCCAGCAAAGGGGGGACTAGCGGCTACGAGCAGTACTTC | CASKGGTSGYEQYF
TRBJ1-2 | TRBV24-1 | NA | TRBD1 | TGTGCCACCAGTGAGTCCCGGGACAGCTTCTATGGCTACACCTTC | CATSESRDSFYGYTF
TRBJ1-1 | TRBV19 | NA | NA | TGTGCCGTGAGGACTGGGGGGACTGAAGCTTTCTTT | CAVRTGGTEAFF
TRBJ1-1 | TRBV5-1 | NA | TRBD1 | TGCGCCAGCAGCCCAGGGGGCTATTGGTCTGAAGCTTTCTTT | CASSPGGYWSEAFF
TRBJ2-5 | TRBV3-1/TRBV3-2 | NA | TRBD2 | TGTGGGTCTCGGGGGGGCCTAGAAGAGACCCAGTACTTC | CGSRGGLEETQYF
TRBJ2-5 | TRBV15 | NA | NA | TGTGCCACCAGCAGAGATCTCAGGGGGGCCCAGTACTTC | CATSRDLRGAQYF
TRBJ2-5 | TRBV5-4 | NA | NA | TGTGCCAGCAGCTTGGGGCAGGGAGAGACCCAGTACTTC | CASSLGQGETQYF
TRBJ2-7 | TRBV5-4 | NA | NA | TGTGCCAGCAGCTTCGACATAGACGGGAACTACGAGCAGTACTTC | CASSFDIDGNYEQYF
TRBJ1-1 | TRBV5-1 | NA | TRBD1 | TGCGCCAGCAGCTTCCGGGACAGGGGTCTTGCGGGCACTGAAGCTTTCTTT | CASSFRDRGLAGTEAFF
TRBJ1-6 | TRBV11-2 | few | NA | TGTGCCAGCACCCCATCCGCAGGGGCTTCACCCCTCCACTTT | CASTPSAGASPLHF
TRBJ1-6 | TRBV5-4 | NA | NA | TGTGCCAGCAGCCGGACAGTGTATAATTCACCCCTCCACTTT | CASSRTVYNSPLHF
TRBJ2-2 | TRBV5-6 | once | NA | TGTGCCAGCAGCTTACTAGCCGCCTCGAACACCGGGGAGCTGTTTTTT | CASSLLAASNTGELFF
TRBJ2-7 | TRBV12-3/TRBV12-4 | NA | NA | TGTGCCAGCAGTTTAGGACGGAGCGAGCAGTACTTC | CASSLGRSEQYF
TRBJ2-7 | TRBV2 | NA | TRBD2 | TGTGCCAGCAGTGCAAATGGACTAGCGCCGTACGAGCAGTACTTC | CASSANGLAPYEQYF
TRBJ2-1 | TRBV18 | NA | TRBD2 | TGTGCCAGCTCACCACCGGCTAGCGGGTACAATGAGCAGTTCTTC | CASSPPASGYNEQFF
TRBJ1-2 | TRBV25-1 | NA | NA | TGTGCCAGCAGTGCAGGAGGTTACGGCTACACCTTC | CASSAGGYGYTF
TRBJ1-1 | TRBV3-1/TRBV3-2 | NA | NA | TGTGCCAGCAGCCAAGAAGAGGGGGGAGGGCCGAACACTGAAGCTTTCTTT | CASSQEEGGGPNTEAFF
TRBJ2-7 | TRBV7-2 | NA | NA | TGTGCCAGCAGCGTCACCGAGGGATTTGACGAGCAGTACTTC | CASSVTEGFDEQYF
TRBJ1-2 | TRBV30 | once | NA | TGTGCCTGGAGTGCGACCGGCGTGGAGGGCTACACCTTC | CAWSATGVEGYTF
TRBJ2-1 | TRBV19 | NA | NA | TGTGCCAGTAGTATAGGTAGCGGACTAAGCTCCTACAATGAGCAGTTCTTC | CASSIGSGLSSYNEQFF
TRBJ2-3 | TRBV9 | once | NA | TGTGCCAGCAGCGTGCGGAAGGGGGACACAGATACGCAGTATTTT | CASSVRKGDTDTQYF